The rows below give T cell receptor beta chains drawn from one sample of a study of metastatic and nonmetastatic thyroid tumors. TCRdb re-analyzed the PCR reads using MiXCR. The sample contains 25,000 to 30,000 clones, 20% to 30% of which appear only once. Sample: blood. These receptor sequences come from a female donor with papillary thyroid cancer or a benign thyroid nodule (not recorded which). Some clones in this sample may be carry-over from other donors' samples. CDR3s include the opening cysteine and the closing phenylalanine or tryptophan. D genes are given only for firm matches. Expanded clones get a size class; other rows say once, few or many, or leave the size out.

cdr3_aa: CARSLGLAGYNEQFF
cdr3_nt: TGTGCGCGCAGCTTGGGACTAGCGGGTTACAATGAGCAGTTCTTC
v_call: TRBV11-2
j_call: TRBJ2-1
d_call: TRBD2
clone_size: .

cdr3_aa: CASSPRDRSGVNYGYTF
cdr3_nt: TGTGCCAGCTCACCACGGGACAGATCAGGAGTTAACTATGGCTACACCTTC
v_call: TRBV18
j_call: TRBJ1-2
d_call: TRBD1
clone_size: many

cdr3_aa: CASSIVGRVNEQFF
cdr3_nt: TGTGCCAGTAGTATAGTAGGCAGGGTCAATGAGCAGTTCTTC
v_call: TRBV19
j_call: TRBJ2-1
d_call: .
clone_size: many

cdr3_aa: CAISVQGPDNSPLHF
cdr3_nt: TGTGCCATCAGCGTTCAGGGCCCCGATAATTCACCCCTCCACTTT
v_call: TRBV10-3
j_call: TRBJ1-6
d_call: .
clone_size: many

cdr3_aa: CAWSELADTGELFF
cdr3_nt: TGTGCCTGGAGTGAGTTAGCGGACACCGGGGAGCTGTTTTTT
v_call: TRBV30
j_call: TRBJ2-2
d_call: .
clone_size: medium-sized

cdr3_aa: CASSYRLAGEFPYGQYF
cdr3_nt: TGTGCCAGCAGTTACAGGCTAGCTGGAGAGTTCCCCTACGGGCAGTACTTC
v_call: TRBV6-5
j_call: TRBJ2-7
d_call: .
clone_size: .

cdr3_aa: CAWSVIQETQYF
cdr3_nt: TGTGCCTGGAGTGTGATACAAGAGACCCAGTACTTC
v_call: TRBV30
j_call: TRBJ2-5
d_call: .
clone_size: .

cdr3_aa: CASSYFSGSNYFQYF
cdr3_nt: TGCGCCAGCAGTTACTTTAGCGGGAGTAACTACTTTCAGTACTTC
v_call: TRBV5-1
j_call: TRBJ2-7
d_call: TRBD2
clone_size: .

cdr3_aa: CASSQDPTNEKLFF
cdr3_nt: TGCGCCAGCAGCCAAGACCCAACTAATGAAAAACTGTTTTTT
v_call: TRBV4-3
j_call: TRBJ1-4
d_call: .
clone_size: many

cdr3_aa: CASSILGLAGSEQYF
cdr3_nt: TGTGCCAGCAGTATCTTGGGACTAGCGGGAAGCGAGCAGTACTTC
v_call: TRBV27
j_call: TRBJ2-7
d_call: TRBD2
clone_size: medium-sized

cdr3_aa: CASSASEGTEAFF
cdr3_nt: TGTGCCAGCAGCGCATCAGAGGGAACTGAAGCTTTCTTT
v_call: TRBV13
j_call: TRBJ1-1
d_call: .
clone_size: many

cdr3_aa: CAWSVVPGTEAFF
cdr3_nt: TGTGCCTGGAGTGTGGTCCCGGGGACTGAAGCTTTCTTT
v_call: TRBV30
j_call: TRBJ1-1
d_call: .
clone_size: many

cdr3_aa: CTNSYLSWRSYNEQFF
cdr3_nt: TGTACCAACAGTTACCTAAGCTGGAGATCCTACAATGAGCAGTTCTTC
v_call: TRBV6-5
j_call: TRBJ2-1
d_call: .
clone_size: .

cdr3_aa: CASSQALAGPQHF
cdr3_nt: TGCGCCAGCAGCCAAGCGCTCGCGGGGCCCCAGCATTTT
v_call: TRBV4-1
j_call: TRBJ1-5
d_call: .
clone_size: many

cdr3_aa: CAWGADSTDTQYF
cdr3_nt: TGTGCCTGGGGGGCTGACAGCACAGATACGCAGTATTTT
v_call: TRBV30
j_call: TRBJ2-3
d_call: .
clone_size: many

cdr3_aa: CASSVGQLHTGELFF
cdr3_nt: TGTGCCAGCAGCGTAGGGCAGTTACACACCGGGGAGCTTTTTTTT
v_call: TRBV9
j_call: TRBJ2-2
d_call: .
clone_size: .

cdr3_aa: CASSSARGRASGGYTF
cdr3_nt: TGTGCCAGCAGTTCCGCCCGCGGCAGGGCTTCCGGAGGCTACACCTTC
v_call: TRBV28
j_call: TRBJ1-2
d_call: .
clone_size: many

cdr3_aa: CASSLSAGDSNQPQHF
cdr3_nt: TGTGCCAGCAGCTTATCGGCAGGGGATAGCAATCAGCCCCAGCATTTT
v_call: TRBV7-9
j_call: TRBJ1-5
d_call: .
clone_size: many

cdr3_aa: CASSRSGGNEKLFF
cdr3_nt: TGCGCCAGCAGTCGGAGTGGGGGAAATGAAAAACTGTTTTTT
v_call: TRBV5-1
j_call: TRBJ1-4
d_call: .
clone_size: many

cdr3_aa: CASSTTGGLNSPLHF
cdr3_nt: TGTGCCAGCAGTACGACAGGGGGCCTAAATTCACCCCTCCACTTT
v_call: TRBV12-3/TRBV12-4
j_call: TRBJ1-6
d_call: TRBD1
clone_size: many

cdr3_aa: CATSRDKGAAGNTIYF
cdr3_nt: TGTGCCACCAGCAGAGATAAGGGGGCTGCTGGAAACACCATATATTTT
v_call: TRBV15
j_call: TRBJ1-3
d_call: TRBD1
clone_size: many

cdr3_aa: CDISGDLSSYEQYF
cdr3_nt: TGTGACATCAGTGGGGACTTAAGCTCCTACGAGCAGTACTTC
v_call: TRBV10-3
j_call: TRBJ2-7
d_call: .
clone_size: few

cdr3_aa: CASSLQQHGQFF
cdr3_nt: TGTGCCAGCAGCTTACAACAGCATGGGCAGTTCTTC
v_call: TRBV11-2
j_call: TRBJ2-1
d_call: .
clone_size: many

cdr3_aa: CSARTYNEQFF
cdr3_nt: TGCAGTGCCCGGACCTACAATGAGCAGTTCTTC
v_call: TRBV20-1
j_call: TRBJ2-1
d_call: .
clone_size: many

cdr3_aa: CASQVALGTSYEQYF
cdr3_nt: TGTGCCAGTCAGGTAGCGTTAGGAACCTCCTACGAGCAGTACTTC
v_call: TRBV6-2/TRBV6-3
j_call: TRBJ2-7
d_call: .
clone_size: .

cdr3_aa: CAISESSESYEQYF
cdr3_nt: TGTGCCATCAGTGAGTCGAGCGAATCCTACGAGCAGTACTTC
v_call: TRBV10-3
j_call: TRBJ2-7
d_call: .
clone_size: many

cdr3_aa: CASSPWGSPLHF
cdr3_nt: TGTGCCAGCAGCCCCTGGGGGTCACCCCTCCACTTT
v_call: TRBV7-2
j_call: TRBJ1-6
d_call: .
clone_size: medium-sized

cdr3_aa: CSANGAGTGDHSPLHF
cdr3_nt: TGCAGTGCTAACGGCGCAGGGACAGGGGATCATTCACCCCTCCACTTT
v_call: TRBV20-1
j_call: TRBJ1-6
d_call: TRBD1
clone_size: medium-sized

cdr3_aa: CASSYSSTSYEQYF
cdr3_nt: TGTGCCAGCAGTTACTCGTCGACTAGCTACGAGCAGTACTTC
v_call: TRBV6-2/TRBV6-3
j_call: TRBJ2-7
d_call: .
clone_size: .

cdr3_aa: CASSTIPGQGTDTQYF
cdr3_nt: TGTGCCAGTAGCACGATACCGGGACAGGGCACAGATACGCAGTATTTT
v_call: TRBV19
j_call: TRBJ2-3
d_call: TRBD1
clone_size: many

cdr3_aa: CASSSRTGGGELFF
cdr3_nt: TGTGCCAGCAGCTCCCGGACTGGAGGCGGGGAGCTGTTTTTT
v_call: TRBV11-1
j_call: TRBJ2-2
d_call: .
clone_size: .

cdr3_aa: CASSLRILGLNQPQHF
cdr3_nt: TGTGCCAGCAGTTTACGGATCTTGGGGCTCAATCAGCCCCAGCATTTT
v_call: TRBV12-3/TRBV12-4
j_call: TRBJ1-5
d_call: .
clone_size: many

cdr3_aa: CASSLGGPYEQYF
cdr3_nt: TGTGCCAGCAGTTTGGGGGGTCCCTACGAGCAGTACTTC
v_call: TRBV28
j_call: TRBJ2-7
d_call: .
clone_size: medium-sized

cdr3_aa: CASSLSPAAGNTIYF
cdr3_nt: TGTGCCAGCAGTTTATCGCCTGCTGCGGGAAACACCATATATTTT
v_call: TRBV27
j_call: TRBJ1-3
d_call: .
clone_size: medium-sized

cdr3_aa: CASSDGGSAFF
cdr3_nt: TGTGCCAGCAGTGATGGTGGGTCCGCTTTCTTT
v_call: TRBV25-1
j_call: TRBJ1-1
d_call: .
clone_size: many

cdr3_aa: CASSYGRVTYEQYF
cdr3_nt: TGTGCCAGCAGTTACGGCAGGGTAACCTACGAGCAGTACTTC
v_call: TRBV6-5
j_call: TRBJ2-7
d_call: .
clone_size: many

cdr3_aa: CASSSEDRAANTGELFF
cdr3_nt: TGTGCCAGCAGCTCGGAGGACAGGGCGGCGAACACCGGGGAGCTGTTTTTT
v_call: TRBV9
j_call: TRBJ2-2
d_call: TRBD1
clone_size: many

cdr3_aa: CASSPTLGGSTYTGELFF
cdr3_nt: TGTGCCAGCAGTCCCACTCTAGGGGGCTCAACGTACACCGGGGAGCTGTTTTTT
v_call: TRBV6-6
j_call: TRBJ2-2
d_call: TRBD1
clone_size: few

cdr3_aa: CASSSLLAYEQYF
cdr3_nt: TGTGCCAGCAGTTCGCTATTAGCCTACGAGCAGTACTTC
v_call: TRBV6-2/TRBV6-3
j_call: TRBJ2-7
d_call: .
clone_size: medium-sized

cdr3_aa: CASSLGGGSGEKLFF
cdr3_nt: TGTGCCAGCAGCTTGGGTGGAGGAAGCGGGGAAAAACTGTTTTTT
v_call: TRBV5-4
j_call: TRBJ1-4
d_call: .
clone_size: many

cdr3_aa: CRAQDFNYEQYF
cdr3_nt: TGCAGAGCTCAGGATTTCAACTACGAGCAGTACTTC
v_call: TRBV20-1
j_call: TRBJ2-7
d_call: .
clone_size: .

cdr3_aa: CASSPPDRLDSPLHF
cdr3_nt: TGTGCCAGCAGTCCACCGGACAGGTTGGATTCACCCCTCCACTTT
v_call: TRBV27
j_call: TRBJ1-6
d_call: TRBD1
clone_size: medium-sized